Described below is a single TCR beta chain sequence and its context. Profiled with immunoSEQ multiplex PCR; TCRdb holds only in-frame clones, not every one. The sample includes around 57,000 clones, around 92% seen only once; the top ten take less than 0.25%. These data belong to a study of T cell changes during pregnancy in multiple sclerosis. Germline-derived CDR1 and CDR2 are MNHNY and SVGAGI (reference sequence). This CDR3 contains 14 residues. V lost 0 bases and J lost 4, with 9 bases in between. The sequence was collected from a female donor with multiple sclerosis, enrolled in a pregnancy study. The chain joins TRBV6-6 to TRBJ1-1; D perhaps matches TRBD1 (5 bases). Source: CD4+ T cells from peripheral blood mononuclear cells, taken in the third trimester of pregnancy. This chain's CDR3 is CASSYSNRGTEAFF. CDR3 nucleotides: TGTGCCAGCAGTTACTCGAATAGGGGCACTGAAGCTTTCTTT.